This T cell receptor beta chain is drawn from a study of blood T cell repertoires in COVID-19. The wider study: Sites across the United States, Italy and Spain contributed samples from acute and convalescent COVID-19. In each case, the material was cDNA or gDNA derived from T cells, B-cell-depleted T cells, or PBMCs.

Germline assignment: CDR1 LGHDT and CDR2 YNNKEL (reference sequence). Trimming left V 4 bases short and J 0 bases short, with 10 bases between. This CDR3 is 15 amino acids long. Data came from immunoSEQ multiplex PCR; TCRdb stores just in-frame clones and leaves some out. The sample contains about 280,000 clones, roughly four fifths of which appear only once. The clonotype was recovered from a woman between 50 and 59 years old who had recovered from COVID-19. The chain employs TRBV3-1 (or the pseudogene TRBV3-2) and TRBJ1-3; D might be TRBD1 (5 bases). The specimen sequenced was peripheral blood. In DNA, the CDR3 is TGTGCCAGCAGCCTAAACAGGATCTCTGGAAACACCATATATTTT. This encodes CASSLNRISGNTIYF.